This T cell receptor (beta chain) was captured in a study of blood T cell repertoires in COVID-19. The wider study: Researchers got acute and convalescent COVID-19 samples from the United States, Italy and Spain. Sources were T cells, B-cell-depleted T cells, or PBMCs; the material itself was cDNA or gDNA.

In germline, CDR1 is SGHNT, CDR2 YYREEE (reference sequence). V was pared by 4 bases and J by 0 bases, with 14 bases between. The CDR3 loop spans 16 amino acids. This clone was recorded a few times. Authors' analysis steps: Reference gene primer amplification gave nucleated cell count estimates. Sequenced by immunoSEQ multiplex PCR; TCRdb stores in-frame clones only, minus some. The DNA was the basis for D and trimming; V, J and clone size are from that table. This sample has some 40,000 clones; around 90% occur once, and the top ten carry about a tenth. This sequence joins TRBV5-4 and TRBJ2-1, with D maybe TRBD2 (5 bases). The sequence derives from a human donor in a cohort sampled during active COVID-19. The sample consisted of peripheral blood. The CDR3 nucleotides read TGTGCCAGCAGCAAGGACTTCTCCAGCTCCTACAATGAGCAGTTCTTC. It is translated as CASSKDFSSSYNEQFF. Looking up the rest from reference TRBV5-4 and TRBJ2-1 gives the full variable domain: ETGVTQSPTHLIKTRGQQVTLRCSSQSGHNTVSWYQQALGQGPQFIFQYYREEENGRGNFPPRFSGLQFPNYSSELNVNALELDDSALYLCASSKDFSSSYNEQFFGPGTRLTVL.